The clone carrying this TCR beta chain has ten or more counts. These data belong to a study of T cells in Graves' hyperthyroidism and ophthalmopathy. Diagnostic assessment was based on clinical symptoms, serum thyroxine and TRAb, thyroid ultrasound and orbital computed tomography. PBMCs were derived from roughly 9.6 ml fresh peripheral blood. Amplified TCR beta CDR3 regions derived from RNA transcripts. When the TCR CDR3 underwent first-round RT-PCR, the HTBI primer set was used. TCRdb reprocessed the multiplex PCR reads via MiXCR and lists one record per CDR3 protein. The sample records a few hundred thousand distinct CDR3 sequences, around 16% being singletons. Trimming took off 8 bases at V and 1 base at J, with 8 bases between the two ends. Per germline, CDR1 MNHNS and CDR2 SASEGT. The CDR3 has 12 residues.

Sequencing was carried out using blood. This TCR came from a woman aged 25 to 39 with Graves' hyperthyroidism. The V and J genes are TRBV6-1 and TRBJ1-1; D gene uncertain. The CDR3 DNA reads as TGTGCCAGCGGGATGGCGAACACTGAAGCTTTCTTT. It is translated as CASGMANTEAFF.